The clone carrying this TCR beta chain was found a few times. This entry is derived from a study of cytomegalovirus exposure and HLA in healthy donors. The CDR3 length is 12 residues. Trimming took 5 bases from V and 6 from J, leaving 8 bases between them. Germline CDR1 and CDR2: ENHRY and SYGVKD. With 60 Vbeta and 13 Jbeta primers, the PCR was carried out. Assay: immunoSEQ multiplex PCR; the TCRdb copy retains only in-frame clones and omits some. The sample includes some 130,000 clones, approximately 81% of them seen just once. Material: PBMCs. The receptor was isolated from a man aged 18 to 29 in good health and CMV-seronegative. The chain combines TRBV10-3 with TRBJ1-5, with D possibly TRBD1 on 5 matching bases. CDR3 bases: TGTGCCATCAGTCAGGGTGCTCAGCCCCAGCATTTT. Amino acids: CAISQGAQPQHF.